This T cell receptor (beta chain) was profiled in a study of OX40 agonist ivuxolimab in advanced cancers. TCRdb's table, derived via immunoSEQ multiplex PCR, lists solely in-frame clones and lacks some. Of fewer than 80,000 clones listed, 85% are singletons. Blood draws occurred at baseline, cycle 4 day 1, and cycle 7 day 1. The input for sequencing was CD4+ or CD8+ T cells sorted from blood, taken in a trial of the OX40 agonist ivuxolimab. The receptor was derived from an adult with an advanced solid tumor such as melanoma, head and neck, liver or kidney cancer.

The CDR3 sequence: CAISEQAYGYTF. The CDR3 region has the DNA TGTGCCATCAGTGAACAGGCCTATGGCTACACCTTC. V and J are TRBV10-3 and TRBJ1-2, with D possibly TRBD1 on 5 matching bases. The germline CDR1 and CDR2 sequences are ENHRY and SYGVKD. Trimming left V 3 bases short and J 4 bases short, with 6 bases between. The CDR3 spans 12 residues.